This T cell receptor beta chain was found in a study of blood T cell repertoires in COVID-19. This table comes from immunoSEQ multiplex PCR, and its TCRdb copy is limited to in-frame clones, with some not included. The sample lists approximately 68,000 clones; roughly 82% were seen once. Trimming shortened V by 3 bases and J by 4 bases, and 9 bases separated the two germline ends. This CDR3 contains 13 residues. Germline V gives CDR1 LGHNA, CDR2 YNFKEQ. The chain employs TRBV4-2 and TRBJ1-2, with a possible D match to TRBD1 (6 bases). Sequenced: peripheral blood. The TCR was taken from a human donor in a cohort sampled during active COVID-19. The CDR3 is CASSQQTGYGYTF. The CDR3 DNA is TGTGCCAGCAGCCAGCAGACAGGCTATGGCTACACCTTC.